These 28 T cell receptor beta chains were sequenced from one sample in a study of cytomegalovirus exposure and HLA in healthy donors. Clones were sequenced by immunoSEQ multiplex PCR, and TCRdb holds only the in-frame ones, with some missing. The repertoire holds approximately 200,000 clones, with around 84% as singletons. Material: PBMCs. All receptors derive from a man aged 18-30 years in good health and CMV-seropositive.

In DNA, the CDR3 is TGTGCCACCAGCCTGGACAGGGGGAGCTCCTACGAGCAGTACTTC. It translates to CATSLDRGSSYEQYF. V and J are TRBV2 and TRBJ2-7; 10 positions agree with TRBD1. Germline CDR1 reads SNHLY; CDR2 reads FYNNEI. This CDR3 contains 15 residues. The V gene end was trimmed by 10 bases and the J gene end by 0 bases; junction bases not matched to a gene: 9.

J is TRBJ2-3 and V is TRBV2; maybe TRBD2 (6 bases). V was cut by 7 bases and J by 5 bases, with 16 bases left in between. The CDR3 loop spans 14 amino acids. Germline V gives CDR1 SNHLY, CDR2 FYNNEI. The CDR3 region is CASIGGTGGDTQYF. CDR3 bases: TGTGCCAGCATTGGCGGGACCGGGGGAGATACGCAGTATTTT.

The genes are TRBV27 and TRBJ2-5; D possibly corresponds to TRBD2 (6 bases). CDR1 and CDR2 from the germline V gene are MNHEY and SMNVEV (reference sequence). V was pared by 8 bases and J by 5 bases, with 18 bases between. The length of the CDR3 is 14 residues. The CDR3 sequence is CASWGVGAWETQYF. The CDR3 nucleotides are TGTGCCAGCTGGGGGGTAGGAGCGTGGGAGACCCAGTACTTC.

The chain combines TRBV15 with TRBJ2-5; TRBD2 matches 8 bases. V lost 0 bases, J lost 3 bases, and 6 bases stayed unmatched. In germline, CDR1 is LNHNV, CDR2 YYDKDF (reference sequence). The CDR3 sequence is 16 residues long. The CDR3 reads CATSRDLRGGEETQYF. CDR3 DNA sequence: TGTGCCACCAGCAGAGATCTTCGGGGGGGAGAAGAGACCCAGTACTTC.

The CDR3 loop reads CASSGTGTGIQPQHF. The CDR3 bases are TGTGCCAGTAGCGGAACCGGGACAGGGATTCAGCCCCAGCATTTT. This sequence joins TRBV19 and TRBJ1-5, with TRBD1 identical over 9 bases. Germline loops: CDR1 LNHDA, CDR2 SQIVND (reference sequence). With 6 bases clipped from V and 6 bases from J, the junction kept 9 bases outside the gene matches. This CDR3 contains 15 residues.

The chain couples TRBV2 to TRBJ2-1, with D uncertain. Germline V gene data show CDR1 as SNHLY and CDR2 as FYNNEI. The CDR3 has 12 residues. Between the trimmed V and J ends, which lost 4 bases and 10 bases, there was a span of 11 bases. Here the CDR3 DNA reads TGTGCCAGCAGTGCCCCGGTTATAGAGCAGTTCTTC. This sequence encodes CASSAPVIEQFF.

This clone was found once. The genes are TRBV4-3 and TRBJ2-2; D uncertain. Germline-derived CDR1 and CDR2 are LGHNA and YSLEER. The length of the CDR3 is 14 residues. V was pared by 6 bases and J by 3 bases, with 11 bases between. CDR3 in DNA: TGCGCCAGCAGAAAAAACACCGACACCGGGGAGCTGTTTTTT. This sequence encodes CASRKNTDTGELFF.

This chain joins TRBV28 and TRBJ1-5, with 7 nucleotides matching TRBD1. Germline V gene lookup returns CDR1 MDHEN and CDR2 SYDVKM. V lost 5 bases to trimming and J lost 5 bases; unmatched junction nucleotides: 0. The CDR3 runs to 12 residues. This CDR3 is CASSGTDQPQHF. CDR3 DNA sequence: TGTGCCAGCAGTGGGACAGATCAGCCCCAGCATTTT.

The V gene is TRBV25-1, the J gene TRBJ2-1; tentatively, D is TRBD2 (5 bases). Trimming removed 4 bases from V and 4 bases from J, with 20 bases in between. Germline V gene lookup returns CDR1 MGHDK and CDR2 SYGVNS. The CDR3 consists of 17 residues. CDR3 DNA sequence: TGTGCCAGCAGTGCCCGTAACGGAGGTACCGATTACAATGAGCAGTTCTTC. Translated: CASSARNGGTDYNEQFF.

CDR3 sequence: CAWSPRDRVGTEAFF. For the CDR3, the DNA is TGTGCCTGGAGTCCCCGGGACAGGGTCGGCACTGAAGCTTTCTTT. This rearrangement joins TRBV30 to TRBJ1-1; 9 bases are a match to TRBD1. J was trimmed by 4 bases and V by 2 bases; bases with no gene match: 8. This CDR3 comprises 15 residues. CDR1 and CDR2 (germline): GTSNPN, SVGIG (reference sequence).

This clone was counted between two and nine times. V and J are TRBV11-2 and TRBJ2-1, with a possible D match to TRBD2 (6 bases). V was shortened by 6 bases and J by 8 bases, with 14 bases between the two germline ends. CDR3 length: 13 residues. Looked up from germline, CDR1 is SGHAT and CDR2 is FQNNGV. CDR3 bases: TGTGCCAGCAGTCTCCCTCCTAGCGATGAGCAGTTCTTC. Translating it yields CASSLPPSDEQFF.

As DNA, the CDR3 is TGTGCCAGCATCTCCCCCGGTGGTAAACTGTTTTTT. It encodes CASISPGGKLFF. The V and J genes are TRBV27 and TRBJ1-4; D is ambiguous. The V end lost 7 bases, the J end lost 11 bases, and 14 bases lay between the germline ends. The CDR3 is 12 amino acids. The germline V gene has CDR1 MNHEY and CDR2 SMNVEV (reference sequence).

The CDR3 DNA sequence: TGTGCCAGCAGCAAAGAGAGGGCGGGAGTGGATCACAATGAGCAGTTCTTC. Protein product: CASSKERAGVDHNEQFF. The chain carries TRBV21-1 and TRBJ2-1; the table's D gene call, TRBD2, was not cross checked with the DNA. TRBV21-1 counts as a pseudogene. CDR3 size: 17 residues.

This rearrangement joins TRBV4-3 to TRBJ2-1; 7 bases align to TRBD2. Looked up from germline, CDR1 is LGHNA and CDR2 is YSLEER. The CDR3 is made up of 16 amino acids. With V trimmed by 0 bases and J by 2 bases, 4 bases remained unmatched. The CDR3 reads CASSQDLGLAYNEQFF. CDR3 bases: TGCGCCAGCAGCCAAGATCTCGGACTAGCCTACAATGAGCAGTTCTTC.

A single count supports this clone. The chain recombines TRBV6-1 with TRBJ1-2; TRBD1 agrees at 12 bases. Germline CDR1 reads MNHNS; CDR2 reads SASEGT. The ends lost 4 bases at V and 4 bases at J; junction bases unmatched: 4. The CDR3 runs to 15 residues. This CDR3 reads CASSAPGQGAYGYTF. DNA for the CDR3: TGTGCCAGCAGTGCCCCGGGACAGGGGGCCTATGGCTACACCTTC.

The J gene is TRBJ1-2, the V gene TRBV11-2; TRBD1 might be the D (6 bases). Germline V gene sequence: CDR1 SGHAT, CDR2 FQNNGV. Trimming shortened V by 4 bases and J by 7 bases, and 10 bases separated the two germline ends. There are 12 residues in the CDR3. Here the CDR3 reads CASSSRGGGYTF. CDR3 nucleotide sequence: TGTGCCAGCAGCTCCAGGGGTGGTGGCTACACCTTC.

This chain links TRBV27 with TRBJ2-1; 9 positions agree with TRBD2. The V segment lost 5 bases and the J segment 5 bases; nucleotides outside the gene matches: 4. Germline CDR1 reads MNHEY; CDR2 reads SMNVEV (reference sequence). The CDR3 loop spans 14 amino acids. CDR3 region: CASSLTSGNNEQFF. The CDR3 nucleotides read TGTGCCAGCAGTCTGACTAGCGGAAACAATGAGCAGTTCTTC.

The chain links TRBV28 to TRBJ2-7; a possible D gene is TRBD1 (5 bases). The CDR3 sequence is 16 residues long. Germline CDR1 and CDR2: MDHEN and SYDVKM. The V and J ends lost 6 bases and 1 base respectively, with 19 bases between them. The CDR3 nucleotides are TGTGCCAGCAGGACCTCCGCGCAGGGAATTTCCTACGAGCAGTACTTC. Protein product: CASRTSAQGISYEQYF.

This rearrangement joins TRBV30 to TRBJ2-3; D is possibly TRBD2 (6 bases). The CDR3 extends over 13 amino acids. From germline, CDR1 is GTSNPN and CDR2 SVGIG (reference sequence). Trimming pared 1 base from V and 9 bases from J, leaving 14 bases between. The chain's CDR3 is CAWSDGTPGTQYF. CDR3 coding DNA: TGTGCCTGGAGTGACGGGACTCCGGGGACGCAGTATTTT.

This chain links TRBV6-4 with TRBJ2-3; the D is unclear. From germline, CDR1 is MRHNA and CDR2 SNTAGT. Between the trimmed V and J ends, which lost 4 bases and 3 bases, there was a span of 8 bases. The length of the CDR3 is 13 residues. In DNA form, the CDR3 reads TGTGCCAGCAGTGCGGAGAGGACAGATACGCAGTATTTT. Translation gives CASSAERTDTQYF.

This chain connects TRBV7-7 to TRBJ2-5; 7 bases match TRBD2. Germline V lookup: CDR1 SSHAT, CDR2 FNYEAQ (reference sequence). The CDR3 spans 14 residues. Unmatched junction bases numbered 4, after V lost 5 bases and J lost 1 base. The CDR3 protein is CASSVGGTQETQYF. Here the CDR3 DNA reads TGTGCCAGCAGCGTCGGGGGGACCCAAGAGACCCAGTACTTC.

The chain carries TRBV6-1 and TRBJ2-7, with 9 bases identical to TRBD1. V trimming: 4 bases; J trimming: 2 bases; junction bases outside the gene matches: 3. CDR1 MNHNS and CDR2 SASEGT come from the germline V gene. The CDR3 has 14 residues. CDR3 coding DNA: TGTGCCAGCAGTGTAAGGGACAGGGCCTACGAGCAGTACTTC. This codes for CASSVRDRAYEQYF.

The rearrangement uses TRBV11-2 and TRBJ2-7, with no clear D. Germline V gene data show CDR1 as SGHAT and CDR2 as FQNNGV. This CDR3 is 15 amino acids long. Trimming took off 4 bases at V and 2 bases at J, with 15 bases between the two ends. DNA of the CDR3: TGTGCCAGCAGCTGGATTAAAGTAAGCGCCTACGAGCAGTACTTC. As protein: CASSWIKVSAYEQYF.

This clone was recorded only once. The chain joins TRBV30 to TRBJ1-4, with D possibly being TRBD1 (6 bases). The CDR3 length is 12 residues. Germline-derived CDR1 and CDR2 are GTSNPN and SVGIG (reference sequence). DNA of the CDR3: TGTGCGTTAGGCAGGGGAAATGAAAAACTGTTTTTT. Translation: CALGRGNEKLFF.

The chain has TRBV7-2 and TRBJ2-7; 9 nucleotides line up with TRBD1. CDR3 size: 15 residues. In germline, CDR1 is SGHTA, CDR2 FQGNSA. Germline trimming cut 5 bases from V and 4 bases from J; bases unmatched to any gene: 9. CDR3 sequence reads: CASSLGTGSIYEQYF. The CDR3 DNA follows: TGTGCCAGCAGCCTCGGGACAGGGTCAATTTACGAGCAGTACTTC.

V gene TRBV29-1 combines with J gene TRBJ1-1; a possible D gene is TRBD1 (5 bases). CDR1 is SQVTM and CDR2 is ANQGSEA in the germline V gene. The CDR3 runs 12 residues. V lost 6 bases and J lost 6, with 14 bases in between. CDR3 residues: CSVGPGQAEAFF. CDR3 DNA sequence: TGCAGCGTCGGCCCAGGGCAAGCTGAAGCTTTCTTT.

This chain connects TRBV20-1 to TRBJ2-1, with 8 bases lining up with TRBD2. The CDR3 totals 11 residues. In germline, CDR1 is DFQATT, CDR2 SNEGSKA (reference sequence). V shed 8 bases, J shed 6 bases, and the junction held 3 bases outside the gene matches. The CDR3 sequence is CSPREGNEQFF. CDR3 nucleotides: TGCAGTCCCCGGGAGGGCAATGAGCAGTTCTTC.

The J gene is TRBJ2-7, the V gene TRBV5-1; the D gene is possibly TRBD2 (6 bases). The CDR3 extends over 13 amino acids. Trimming took off 0 bases at V and 5 bases at J, with 9 bases between the two ends. Germline V gene lookup returns CDR1 SGHRS and CDR2 YFSETQ. Written as DNA, the CDR3 is TGCGCCAGCAGCTTGGAGCCTAGCGACGAGCAGTACTTC. Translating gives CASSLEPSDEQYF.